These 13 T cell receptor beta chains were all obtained from the same sample, sequenced in a study of OX40 agonist ivuxolimab in advanced cancers. The protocol used for the library was the immunoSEQ multiplex PCR assay. Sourced from immuneACCESS, this table was stored by TCRdb with only in-frame sequences that have V and J called. A share of the clones is absent; for the studies checked, an unresolved V gene accounts for under half, and the remainder has no known explanation. The sample contains about 55,000 clones, about nine tenths of them found a single time. The ten largest clones represent under 8% of the sample. The source was CD4+ or CD8+ T cells sorted from blood, collected in a trial of the OX40 agonist ivuxolimab. These receptor sequences come from an adult with an advanced solid tumor such as melanoma, head and neck, liver or kidney cancer.

This sequence joins TRBV27 and TRBJ2-3; D may be TRBD2 (7 bases). Trimming pared 2 bases from V and 1 base from J, leaving 16 bases between. The CDR3 extends over 17 amino acids. Germline V gene sequence: CDR1 MNHEY, CDR2 SMNVEV (reference sequence). DNA of the CDR3: TGTGCCAGCAGTTTAAGGGGGGGCGGGAAGGGCACAGATACGCAGTATTTT. This encodes CASSLRGGGKGTDTQYF.

The chain employs TRBV4-1 and TRBJ1-4; D gene unclear. The germline V and J ends were trimmed by 0 bases and 4 bases, with 9 bases remaining between them. The germline V gene encodes CDR1 MGHRA and CDR2 YSYEKL. CDR3 length: 15 residues. The CDR3 coding sequence is TGCGCCAGCAGCCAAGACAGGAAGAGTAATGAAAAACTGTTTTTT. Translating it yields CASSQDRKSNEKLFF.

In its sample, this clone was seen a few times. The chain employs TRBV27 and TRBJ2-5, with D possibly TRBD2 on 6 matching bases. Germline V lookup: CDR1 MNHEY, CDR2 SMNVEV (reference sequence). This CDR3 is 14 amino acids long. Deletions cut 8 bases from V and 7 bases from J, with 20 bases between. CDR3 coding DNA: TGTGCCAGCCGGGGTCTAGCGACCCCGGGGACCCAGTACTTC. Translated, it gives CASRGLATPGTQYF.

In its sample, this clone was seen a few times. The chain's CDR3 is CASSSGTGENGYTF. Here the CDR3 DNA reads TGTGCCAGCAGCTCCGGGACAGGGGAAAATGGCTACACCTTC. This chain links TRBV7-3 with TRBJ1-2; 10 nucleotides agree with TRBD1. Germline trimming cut 4 bases from V and 6 bases from J; bases unmatched to any gene: 5. The germline gives CDR1 SGHTA, CDR2 FQGTGA. This CDR3 is built from 14 residues.

The chain has TRBV30 and TRBJ2-3; 14 positions agree with TRBD2. This CDR3 contains 15 residues. Looked up from germline, CDR1 is GTSNPN and CDR2 is SVGIG (reference sequence). Germline trimming cut 1 base from V and 5 bases from J; bases unmatched to any gene: 2. Here the CDR3 reads CAWSAGTSGRDTQYF. CDR3 sequence (DNA): TGTGCCTGGAGTGCCGGGACTAGCGGGAGAGATACGCAGTATTTT.

The rearrangement joins TRBV25-1 to TRBJ1-4, with unresolved D. The V gene lost 4 bases and the J gene lost 4 bases, with 16 bases spanning the gap. The CDR3 consists of 16 residues. Germline loops: CDR1 MGHDK, CDR2 SYGVNS. Written as DNA, the CDR3 is TGTGCCAGCAGTGGGGGAATAGATGGGTTTAATGAAAAACTGTTTTTT. It translates to CASSGGIDGFNEKLFF.

A single count supports this clone. The chain carries TRBV6-5 and TRBJ1-2; 7 nucleotides match TRBD1. Trimming took 5 bases from V and 2 from J; bases not matched to a gene: 5. The length of the CDR3 is 14 residues. Per germline, CDR1 MNHEY and CDR2 SVGAGI. CDR3 protein: CASSPPGQNYGYTF. For the CDR3, the DNA is TGTGCCAGCAGTCCGCCGGGACAGAACTATGGCTACACCTTC.

The chain employs TRBV2 and TRBJ2-5; D ambiguous. Trimming took 5 bases from V and 4 from J, leaving 11 bases between them. The CDR3 covers 13 residues. Germline lookup yields CDR1 SNHLY and CDR2 FYNNEI. CDR3 amino acids: CASSIQTPETQYF. As DNA, the CDR3 is TGTGCCAGCAGTATACAGACCCCAGAGACCCAGTACTTC.

This chain connects TRBV18 to TRBJ1-2; the match to TRBD1 covers 7 bases. Trimming removed 6 bases from V and 3 bases from J; junction bases left unmatched: 7. The CDR3 is 14 amino acids. Germline V gives CDR1 KGHSH, CDR2 LQKENI. As DNA, the CDR3 is TGTGCCAGCTCGGCACAGGGGCTCGACTATGGCTACACCTTC. It codes for CASSAQGLDYGYTF.

The genes are TRBV9 and TRBJ2-1; D is perhaps TRBD1 (5 bases). Trimming left V 0 bases short and J 9 bases short, with 13 bases between. Germline V gene sequence: CDR1 SGDLS, CDR2 YYNGEE. This CDR3 is built from 14 residues. Written as DNA, the CDR3 is TGTGCCAGCAGCGTAGTCGGCAGGGCAAGTGAGCAGTTCTTC. The encoded protein is CASSVVGRASEQFF.

The J gene is TRBJ2-7, the V gene TRBV28; 11 nucleotides line up with TRBD2. V gave up 6 bases and J gave up 4 bases; unmatched junction bases: 8. Germline lookup yields CDR1 MDHEN and CDR2 SYDVKM. The CDR3 covers 15 residues. CDR3 bases: TGTGCCAGCAGCCAAGTTAGCGGGAGGGTTTACGAGCAGTACTTC. This gives the protein CASSQVSGRVYEQYF.

This clone is labeled as medium-sized. CDR3 coding DNA: TGTGCCAGCAGTCCGACAGGGAAGGGAAACACCATATATTTT. Translation gives CASSPTGKGNTIYF. The gene calls are TRBV7-6 and TRBJ1-3; 7 bases map to TRBD1. Germline values: CDR1 SGHVS, CDR2 FNYEAQ. The CDR3 is made up of 14 amino acids. V was clipped by 6 bases and J by 4 bases; unmatched bases: 6.

The chain joins TRBV30 to TRBJ1-5; TRBD1 matches 8 bases. V dropped 1 base and J dropped 4; count of bases not matched to a gene: 0. CDR3 size: 13 residues. The germline CDR1 and CDR2 sequences are GTSNPN and SVGIG (reference sequence). The DNA for the CDR3 is TGTGCCTGGAGTGGACAGGGGAATCAGCCCCAGCATTTT. Its protein product is CAWSGQGNQPQHF.